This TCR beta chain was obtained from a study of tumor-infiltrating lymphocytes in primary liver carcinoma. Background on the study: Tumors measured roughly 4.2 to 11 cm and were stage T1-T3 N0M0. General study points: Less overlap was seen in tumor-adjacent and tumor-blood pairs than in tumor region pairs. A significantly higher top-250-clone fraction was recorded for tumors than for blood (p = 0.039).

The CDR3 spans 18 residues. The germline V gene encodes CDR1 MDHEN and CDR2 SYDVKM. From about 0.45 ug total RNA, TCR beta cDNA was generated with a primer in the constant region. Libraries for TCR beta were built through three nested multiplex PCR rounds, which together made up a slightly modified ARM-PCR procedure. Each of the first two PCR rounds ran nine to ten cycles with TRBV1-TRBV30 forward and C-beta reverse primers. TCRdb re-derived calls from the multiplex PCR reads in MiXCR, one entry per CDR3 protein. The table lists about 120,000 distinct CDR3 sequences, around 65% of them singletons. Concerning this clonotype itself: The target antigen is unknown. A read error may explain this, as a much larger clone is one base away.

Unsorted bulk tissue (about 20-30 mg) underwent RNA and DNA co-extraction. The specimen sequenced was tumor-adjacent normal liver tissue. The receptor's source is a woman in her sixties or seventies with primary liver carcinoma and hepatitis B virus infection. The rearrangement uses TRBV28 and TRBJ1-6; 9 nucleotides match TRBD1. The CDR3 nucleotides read TGTGCCGGCAGTCCAATGCCGGGACAGGGACCCTATAATTCACCCCTCCACTTT. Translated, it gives CAGSPMPGQGPYNSPLHF.